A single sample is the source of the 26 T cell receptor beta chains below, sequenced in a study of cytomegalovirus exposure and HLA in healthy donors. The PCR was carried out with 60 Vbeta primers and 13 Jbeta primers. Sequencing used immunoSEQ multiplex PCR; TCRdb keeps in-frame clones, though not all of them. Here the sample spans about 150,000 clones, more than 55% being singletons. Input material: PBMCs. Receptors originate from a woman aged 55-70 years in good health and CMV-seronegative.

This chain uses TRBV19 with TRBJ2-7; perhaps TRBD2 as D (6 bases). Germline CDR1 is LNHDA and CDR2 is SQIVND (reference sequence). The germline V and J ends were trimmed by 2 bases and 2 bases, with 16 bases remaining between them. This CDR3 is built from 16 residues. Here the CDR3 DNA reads TGTGCCAGTAGTATAAGGAGCGGGCCGGGGACCTACGAGCAGTACTTC. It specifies CASSIRSGPGTYEQYF.

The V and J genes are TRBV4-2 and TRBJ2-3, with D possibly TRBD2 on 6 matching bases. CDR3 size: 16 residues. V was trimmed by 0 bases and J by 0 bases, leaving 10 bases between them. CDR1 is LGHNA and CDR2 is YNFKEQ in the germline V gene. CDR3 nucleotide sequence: TGTGCCAGCAGCCAAGATACTAGCACGAGCACAGATACGCAGTATTTT. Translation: CASSQDTSTSTDTQYF.

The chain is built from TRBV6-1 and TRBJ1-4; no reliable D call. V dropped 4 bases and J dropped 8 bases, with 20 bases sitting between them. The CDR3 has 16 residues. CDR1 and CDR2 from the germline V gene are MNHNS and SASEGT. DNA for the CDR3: TGTGCCAGCAGTGGGGCCGGGAGACCGAGAGGCGAAAAACTGTTTTTT. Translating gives CASSGAGRPRGEKLFF.

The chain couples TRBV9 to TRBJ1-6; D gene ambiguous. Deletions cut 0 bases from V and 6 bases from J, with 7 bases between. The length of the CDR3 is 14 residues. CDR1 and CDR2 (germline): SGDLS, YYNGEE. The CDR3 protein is CASSVAEGNSPLHF. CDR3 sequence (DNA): TGTGCCAGCAGCGTAGCGGAGGGTAATTCACCCCTCCACTTT.

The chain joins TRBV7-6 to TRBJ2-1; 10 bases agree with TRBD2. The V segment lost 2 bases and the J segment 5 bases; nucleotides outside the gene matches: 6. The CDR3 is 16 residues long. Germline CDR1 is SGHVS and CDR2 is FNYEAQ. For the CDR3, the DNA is TGTGCCAGCAGCTTAAGCGGGAGGGCCGTAAACAATGAGCAGTTCTTC. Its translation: CASSLSGRAVNNEQFF. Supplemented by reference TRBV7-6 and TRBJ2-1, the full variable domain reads GAGVSQSPRYKVTKRGQDVALRCDPISGHVSLYWYRQALGQGPEFLTYFNYEAQQDKSGLPNDRFSAERPEGSISTLTIQRTEQRDSAMYRCASSLSGRAVNNEQFFGPGTRLTVL.

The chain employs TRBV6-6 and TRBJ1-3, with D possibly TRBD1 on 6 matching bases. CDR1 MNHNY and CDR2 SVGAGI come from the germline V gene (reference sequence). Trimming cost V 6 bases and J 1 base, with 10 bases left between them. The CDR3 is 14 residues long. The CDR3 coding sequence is TGTGCCAGCAGCCCTCAGGGGTCTGGAAACACCATATATTTT. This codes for CASSPQGSGNTIYF.

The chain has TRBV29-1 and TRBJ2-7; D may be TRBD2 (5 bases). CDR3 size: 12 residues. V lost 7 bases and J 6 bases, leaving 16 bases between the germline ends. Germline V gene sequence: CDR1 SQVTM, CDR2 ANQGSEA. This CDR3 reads CSGEFGVGEQYF. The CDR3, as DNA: TGCAGCGGGGAGTTTGGGGTAGGCGAGCAGTACTTC.

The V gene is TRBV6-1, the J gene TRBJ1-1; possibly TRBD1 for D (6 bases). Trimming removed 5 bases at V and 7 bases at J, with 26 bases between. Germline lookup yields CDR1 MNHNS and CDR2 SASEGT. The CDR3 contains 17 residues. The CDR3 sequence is CASSKGSGAAGGDEAFF. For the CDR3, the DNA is TGTGCCAGCAGTAAAGGTTCAGGGGCGGCGGGGGGCGATGAAGCTTTCTTT.

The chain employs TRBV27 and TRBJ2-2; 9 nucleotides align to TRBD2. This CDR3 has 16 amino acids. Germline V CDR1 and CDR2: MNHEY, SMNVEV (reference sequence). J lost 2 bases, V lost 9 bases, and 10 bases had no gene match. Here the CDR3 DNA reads TGTGCCAGTTGCCAAGCGGGAGGTCTAAACACCGGGGAGCTGTTTTTT. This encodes CASCQAGGLNTGELFF.

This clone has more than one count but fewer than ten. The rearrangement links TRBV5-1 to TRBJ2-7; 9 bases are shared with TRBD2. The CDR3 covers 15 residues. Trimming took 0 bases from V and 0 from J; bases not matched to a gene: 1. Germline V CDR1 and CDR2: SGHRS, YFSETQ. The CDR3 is CASSLVAGVSYEQYF. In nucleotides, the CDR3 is TGCGCCAGCAGCTTGGTAGCGGGGGTCTCCTACGAGCAGTACTTC.

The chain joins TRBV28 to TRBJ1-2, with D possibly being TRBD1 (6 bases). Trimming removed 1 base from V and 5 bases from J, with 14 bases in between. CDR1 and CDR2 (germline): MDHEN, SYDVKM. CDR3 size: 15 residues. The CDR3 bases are TGTGCCAGCAGTTTATCGGGACACAGTGGGTATGGCTACACCTTC. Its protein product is CASSLSGHSGYGYTF.

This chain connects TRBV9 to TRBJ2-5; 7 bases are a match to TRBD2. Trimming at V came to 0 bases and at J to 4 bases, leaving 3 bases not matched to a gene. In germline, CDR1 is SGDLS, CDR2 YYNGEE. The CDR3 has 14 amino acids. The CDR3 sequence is CASSVDGGVETQYF. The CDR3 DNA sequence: TGTGCCAGCAGCGTAGATGGGGGGGTAGAGACCCAGTACTTC.

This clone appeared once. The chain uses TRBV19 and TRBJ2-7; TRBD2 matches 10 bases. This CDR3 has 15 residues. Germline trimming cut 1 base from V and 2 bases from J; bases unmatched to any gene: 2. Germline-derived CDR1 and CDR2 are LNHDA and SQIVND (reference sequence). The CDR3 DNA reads TGTGCCAGTAGTATAGGTCTAGCGGGAGCCTACGAGCAGTACTTC. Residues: CASSIGLAGAYEQYF.

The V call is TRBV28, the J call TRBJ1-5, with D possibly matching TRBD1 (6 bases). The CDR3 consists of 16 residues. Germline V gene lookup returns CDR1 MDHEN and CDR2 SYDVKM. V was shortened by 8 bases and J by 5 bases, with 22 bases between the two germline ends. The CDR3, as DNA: TGTGCCAGCCCTTGCCAGGGGCCTCACCCTCATCAGCCCCAGCATTTT. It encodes CASPCQGPHPHQPQHF. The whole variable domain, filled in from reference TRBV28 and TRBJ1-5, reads DVKVTQSSRYLVKRTGEKVFLECVQDMDHENMFWYRQDPGLGLRLIYFSYDVKMKEKGDIPEGYSVSREKKERFSLILESASTNQTSMYLCASPCQGPHPHQPQHFGDGTRLSIL.

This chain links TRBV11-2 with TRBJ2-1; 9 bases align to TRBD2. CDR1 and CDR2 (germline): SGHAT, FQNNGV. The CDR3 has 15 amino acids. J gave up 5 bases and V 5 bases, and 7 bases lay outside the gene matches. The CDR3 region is CASSRSGRPHNEQFF. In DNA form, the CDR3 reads TGTGCCAGCAGCCGAAGCGGGAGGCCCCACAATGAGCAGTTCTTC.

Here the CDR3 DNA reads TGTGCCAGCACCCCCGCAGCGGGAGGGCCTGTCGAGCAGTACTTC. Amino acids: CASTPAAGGPVEQYF. The V call is TRBV11-2, the J call TRBJ2-7; 10 nucleotides agree with TRBD2. CDR3 length: 15 amino acids. Germline CDR1 reads SGHAT; CDR2 reads FQNNGV. The ends lost 7 bases at V and 6 bases at J; junction bases unmatched: 12.

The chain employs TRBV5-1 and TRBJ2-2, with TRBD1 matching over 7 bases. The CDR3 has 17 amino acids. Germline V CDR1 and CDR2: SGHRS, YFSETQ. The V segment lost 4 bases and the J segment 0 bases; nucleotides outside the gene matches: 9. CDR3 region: CASSTGQTASNTGELFF. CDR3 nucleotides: TGCGCCAGCAGCACGGGACAGACGGCATCGAACACCGGGGAGCTGTTTTTT. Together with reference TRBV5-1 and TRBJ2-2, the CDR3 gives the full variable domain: KAGVTQTPRYLIKTRGQQVTLSCSPISGHRSVSWYQQTPGQGLQFLFEYFSETQRNKGNFPGRFSGRQFSNSRSEMNVSTLELGDSALYLCASSTGQTASNTGELFFGEGSRLTVL.

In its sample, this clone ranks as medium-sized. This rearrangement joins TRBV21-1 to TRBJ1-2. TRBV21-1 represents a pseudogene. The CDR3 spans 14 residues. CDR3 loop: CASSNEERSGGYTF. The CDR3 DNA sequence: TGTGCCAGCAGCAATGAGGAGCGGTCGGGGGGCTACACCTTC.

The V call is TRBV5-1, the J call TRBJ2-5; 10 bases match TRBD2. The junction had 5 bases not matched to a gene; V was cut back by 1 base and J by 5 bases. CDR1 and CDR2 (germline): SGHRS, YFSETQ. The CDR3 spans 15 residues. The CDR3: CASSLPAGGLETQYF. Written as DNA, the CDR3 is TGCGCCAGCAGCTTGCCAGCGGGGGGGCTGGAGACCCAGTACTTC.

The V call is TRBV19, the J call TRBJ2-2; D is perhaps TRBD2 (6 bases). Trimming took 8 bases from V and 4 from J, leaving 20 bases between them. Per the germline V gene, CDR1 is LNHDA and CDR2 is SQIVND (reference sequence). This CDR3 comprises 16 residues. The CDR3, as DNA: TGTGCCAGTTGGGGGGTCCTAAACCTAGCCACCGGGGAGCTGTTTTTT. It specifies CASWGVLNLATGELFF. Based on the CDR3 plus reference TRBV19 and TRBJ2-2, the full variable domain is DGGITQSPKYLFRKEGQNVTLSCEQNLNHDAMYWYRQDPGQGLRLIYYSQIVNDFQKGDIAEGYSVSREKKESFPLTVTSAQKNPTAFYLCASWGVLNLATGELFFGEGSRLTVL.

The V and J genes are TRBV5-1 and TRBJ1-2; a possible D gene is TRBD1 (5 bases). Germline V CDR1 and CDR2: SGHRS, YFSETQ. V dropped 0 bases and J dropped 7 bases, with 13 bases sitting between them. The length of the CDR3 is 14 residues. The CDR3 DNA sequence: TGCGCCAGCAGCTTGGTCGCAGGGTCGGGTGGCTACACCTTC. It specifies CASSLVAGSGGYTF.

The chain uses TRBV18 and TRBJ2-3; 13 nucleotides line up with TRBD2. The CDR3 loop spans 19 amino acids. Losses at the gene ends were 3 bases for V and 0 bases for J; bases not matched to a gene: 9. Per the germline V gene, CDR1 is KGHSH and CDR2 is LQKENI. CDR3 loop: CASSPQGLAGPSSTDTQYF. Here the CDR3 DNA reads TGTGCCAGCTCACCCCAGGGACTAGCGGGGCCATCTAGCACAGATACGCAGTATTTT.

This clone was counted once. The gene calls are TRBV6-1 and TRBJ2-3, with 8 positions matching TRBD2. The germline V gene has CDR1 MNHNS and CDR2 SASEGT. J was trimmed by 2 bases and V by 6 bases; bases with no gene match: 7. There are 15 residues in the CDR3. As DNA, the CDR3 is TGTGCCAGCAGCTCCATAGCGGGATCCACAGATACGCAGTATTTT. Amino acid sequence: CASSSIAGSTDTQYF.

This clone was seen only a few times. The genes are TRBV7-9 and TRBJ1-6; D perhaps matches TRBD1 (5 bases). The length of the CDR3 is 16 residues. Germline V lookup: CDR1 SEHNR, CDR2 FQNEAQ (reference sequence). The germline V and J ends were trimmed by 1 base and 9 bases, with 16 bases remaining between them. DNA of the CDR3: TGTGCCAGCAGCTTAGGCGGGGGAGGTTTGAGTTCACCCCTCCACTTT. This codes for CASSLGGGGLSSPLHF.

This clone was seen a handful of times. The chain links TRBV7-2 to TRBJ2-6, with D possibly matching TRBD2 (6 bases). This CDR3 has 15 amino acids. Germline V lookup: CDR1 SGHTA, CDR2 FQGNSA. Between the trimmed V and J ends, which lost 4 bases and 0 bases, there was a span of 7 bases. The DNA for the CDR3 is TGTGCCAGCAGCTCCGGGGGCTCTGGGGCCAACGTCCTGACTTTC. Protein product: CASSSGGSGANVLTF.

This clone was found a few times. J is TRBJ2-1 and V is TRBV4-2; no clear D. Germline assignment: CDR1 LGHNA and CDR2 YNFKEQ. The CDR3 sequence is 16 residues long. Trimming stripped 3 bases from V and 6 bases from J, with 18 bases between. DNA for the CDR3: TGTGCCAGCAGCCACGTGGCGACTTCGCTCCCCAATGAGCAGTTCTTC. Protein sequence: CASSHVATSLPNEQFF.